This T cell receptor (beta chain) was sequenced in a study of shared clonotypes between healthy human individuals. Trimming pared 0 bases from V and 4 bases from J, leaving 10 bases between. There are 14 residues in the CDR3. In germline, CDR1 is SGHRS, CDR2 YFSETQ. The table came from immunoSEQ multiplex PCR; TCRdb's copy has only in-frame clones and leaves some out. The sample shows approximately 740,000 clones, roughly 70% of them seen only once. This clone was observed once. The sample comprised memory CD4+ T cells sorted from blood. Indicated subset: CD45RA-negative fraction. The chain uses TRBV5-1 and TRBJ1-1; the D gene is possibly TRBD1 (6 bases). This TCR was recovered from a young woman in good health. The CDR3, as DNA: TGCGCCAGCAGCTTGGGAACAGGGAGCACTGAAGCTTTCTTT. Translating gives CASSLGTGSTEAFF. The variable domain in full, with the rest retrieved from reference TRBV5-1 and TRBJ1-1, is KAGVTQTPRYLIKTRGQQVTLSCSPISGHRSVSWYQQTPGQGLQFLFEYFSETQRNKGNFPGRFSGRQFSNSRSEMNVSTLELGDSALYLCASSLGTGSTEAFFGQGTRLTVV.